One TCR beta chain is described in this entry. Its antigen remains unidentified. The sample belongs to a study of T cell responses to AZD1222 COVID-19 vaccine. General observations from the study: Targeting of unmutated variant regions was reportedly seen in nearly half of spike-specific TCRs.

Trimming cost V 5 bases and J 2 bases; bases outside gene matches: 8. The CDR3 is made up of 16 amino acids. The V gene's germline CDR1 is SGHVS and CDR2 FNYEAQ. The table came from immunoSEQ multiplex PCR; TCRdb's copy has only in-frame clones and leaves some out. The sample shows some 69,000 clones, 70% to 90% of them seen only once. The chain links TRBV7-6 to TRBJ2-3; 9 bases agree with TRBD2. The input for sequencing was peripheral blood, taken 28 days after the second AZD1222 dose. The sequence derives from an adult who received the AZD1222 COVID-19 vaccine. CDR3 in DNA: TGTGCCAGCAGCCCCGGGCTAGCGGGACCCACAGATACGCAGTATTTT. Encoded protein: CASSPGLAGPTDTQYF.